The rows below give T cell receptor beta chains drawn from one sample of a study of T cell changes during pregnancy in multiple sclerosis. Here immunoSEQ multiplex PCR was the method, and the copy in TCRdb shows in-frame clones only, minus some. The sample records around 20,000 clones, roughly 80% being singletons. This sample comprised CD8+ T cells from peripheral blood mononuclear cells, obtained in the first trimester of pregnancy. The receptor set was obtained from a female donor in good health, enrolled as a control in a pregnancy study. Both conserved end residues are part of each CDR3. A D gene is named only where the DNA matches it firmly. Only part of the rows carry a size: once, few, many, or a class if the clone is expanded.

TRBV7-9	.	TRBJ1-1	.	TGTGCCAGCAGCCCGGCCTGGGGCGCGACTGAAGCTTTCTTT	CASSPAWGATEAFF
TRBV5-4	TRBD2	TRBJ2-7	once	TGTGCCAGCGGCAGGGCGGGGGGAAGCTCCTACGAGCAGTACTTC	CASGRAGGSSYEQYF
TRBV11-2	.	TRBJ1-2	.	TGTGCCAGCAGCTTACACAGAGTATATGGCTACACCTTC	CASSLHRVYGYTF
TRBV23-1	.	TRBJ2-3	.	TGCGCCAGCAGTCAACCGACATCCGGGATTACAGATACGCAGTATTTT	CASSQPTSGITDTQYF
TRBV4-2	.	TRBJ1-1	.	TGTGCCAGCAGCCAAGTCCCCCCCCAGGGGTCCTCCATGAACACTGAAGCTTTCTTT	CASSQVPPQGSSMNTEAFF
TRBV28	.	TRBJ1-1	once	TGTGCCAGCAGTTATTCGATGAGGGGAGGTGACACTGAAGCTTTCTTT	CASSYSMRGGDTEAFF
TRBV28	.	TRBJ1-1	few	TGTGCCAGCAGTTTTTCCCCCGGAGGGAGCACTGAAGCTTTCTTT	CASSFSPGGSTEAFF
TRBV6-6	.	TRBJ2-7	.	TGTGCCAGCAGTTACGATGGGGGAGGATCCTACGAGCAGTACTTC	CASSYDGGGSYEQYF
TRBV6-4	.	TRBJ2-2	few	TGTGCCAGCAGTCCAGGGAACACCGGGGAGCTGTTTTTT	CASSPGNTGELFF
TRBV27	.	TRBJ2-7	.	TGTGCCAGCAGTGGAGGAGGTGTCGAGCAGTACTTC	CASSGGGVEQYF
TRBV7-9	TRBD1	TRBJ2-7	.	TGTGCCAGCAGTTATCCCCGGGGACAGTCCTACGAGCAGTACTTC	CASSYPRGQSYEQYF
TRBV4-2	.	TRBJ2-2	.	TGTGCCAGCAGCCAAGATCTGGACGGGGTGAACACCGGGGAGCTGTTTTTT	CASSQDLDGVNTGELFF
TRBV7-2	.	TRBJ2-7	.	TGCGCCAGCAGCCAAGAAGCGACCCCGGACAGATACTACGAGCAGTACTTC	CASSQEATPDRYYEQYF
TRBV4-3	TRBD2	TRBJ2-1	few	TGCGCCAGCAGCCAAGGGAGCGGGGGGGAGTACAATGAGCAGTTCTTC	CASSQGSGGEYNEQFF
TRBV11-2	TRBD2	TRBJ2-7	.	TGTGCCAGCAGACCCCAGCTAGCGGGAGGGTACGAGCAGTACTTC	CASRPQLAGGYEQYF
TRBV28	TRBD1	TRBJ2-7	once	TGTGCCAGCAGTCCCGGGACAGGGGGCTACGAGCAGTACTTC	CASSPGTGGYEQYF
TRBV12-1	.	TRBJ2-5	.	TGTGCCAGCAGCTTTCTTAAATGGCGGGAGGGAATGGAGACCCAGTACTTC	CASSFLKWREGMETQYF
TRBV27	.	TRBJ1-2	.	TGTGCCAGCAGTCCTCCGGGGACAAAGGGCTACACCTTC	CASSPPGTKGYTF
TRBV5-6	TRBD2	TRBJ2-3	.	TGTGCCAGCAGCAGGATGCGACTAGCGGGGATGAAAGATACGCAGTATTTT	CASSRMRLAGMKDTQYF
TRBV4-3	TRBD1	TRBJ1-6	.	TGCGCCAGCAGCCAGGCGATCGGGACAGGGGGCTCACCCCTCCACTTT	CASSQAIGTGGSPLHF
TRBV5-4	TRBD2	TRBJ2-7	.	TGTGCCAGCAGCCCTAAGGGCGGGGGGTACGAGCAGTACTTC	CASSPKGGGYEQYF
TRBV5-1	TRBD1	TRBJ2-2	.	TGCGCCAGTCTTACCGGGACAGGCGTCGCCGGGGAGCTGTTTTTT	CASLTGTGVAGELFF
TRBV2	TRBD2	TRBJ2-5	.	TGTGCCAGCCGCCCCGAGCAACTAGCGGGATTACGGGGTCGGGGGGAGACCCAGTACTTC	CASRPEQLAGLRGRGETQYF
TRBV6-1	TRBD2	TRBJ2-1	once	TGTGCCAGCAGCCTACGACTAGCGCTTGAGCAGTTCTTC	CASSLRLALEQFF
TRBV13	TRBD1	TRBJ2-1	.	TGTGCCAGCAGCTTCCGCCGGGACAGGGAGGCCAGGGAGCAGTTCTTC	CASSFRRDREAREQFF
TRBV29-1	.	TRBJ1-1	.	TGCAGCGTTGCTGCGGGGTTGAACACTGAAGCTTTCTTT	CSVAAGLNTEAFF
TRBV5-1	TRBD2	TRBJ2-3	.	TGCGCCAGCAGCTCGAGCGGGGGGGGCACAGATACGCAGTATTTT	CASSSSGGGTDTQYF
TRBV27	.	TRBJ1-2	.	TGTGCCAGCAGTCTTAGGGGGGGTGGCTACACCTTC	CASSLRGGGYTF
TRBV13	TRBD2	TRBJ2-2	.	TGTGCCAGCGGCCCCGAGAGGGGCGGGAGTGTTACCGGGGAGCTGTTTTTT	CASGPERGGSVTGELFF
TRBV30	.	TRBJ1-5	.	TGTGCCTGGAGTGTGGGTCAGGGAAATCAGCCCCAGCATTTT	CAWSVGQGNQPQHF
TRBV11-2	TRBD1	TRBJ2-7	.	TGTGCCAGCAGCTTAGGCAGGGGGCCTGGCGAGCAGTACTTC	CASSLGRGPGEQYF
TRBV6-1	TRBD1	TRBJ1-6	.	TGTGCCAGCAGTCCAACAGGGGACAATTCACCCCTCCACTTT	CASSPTGDNSPLHF
TRBV14	.	TRBJ1-2	.	TGTGCCAGCAGCCCCACATTCAGTAACTATGGCTACACCTTC	CASSPTFSNYGYTF
TRBV27	TRBD1	TRBJ1-1	once	TGTGCCAGCAGTTTAGGACAGGGAATGAACACTGAAGCTTTCTTT	CASSLGQGMNTEAFF
TRBV15	.	TRBJ2-2	.	TGTGCCACCAGCCGGCGGGGACGGTACACCGGGGAGCTGTTTTTT	CATSRRGRYTGELFF
TRBV6-1	TRBD2	TRBJ2-7	.	TGTGCCAGCAGTGAAAACTTAAGCGGGAGCTCCGAGCAGTACTTC	CASSENLSGSSEQYF
TRBV5-4	.	TRBJ2-3	once	TGTGCCAGCAGCTCAGGGGCTGGTGGGGCAGATACGCAGTATTTT	CASSSGAGGADTQYF
TRBV5-4	.	TRBJ2-1	.	TGTGCCAGCAGCTTTATAAATGAGCAGTTCTTC	CASSFINEQFF
TRBV28	.	TRBJ2-5	.	TGTGCCAGCAGTTTAGCGGGGCGGCAAGAGACCCAGTACTTC	CASSLAGRQETQYF
TRBV25-1	.	TRBJ2-1	.	TGTGCCAGCATGGGCCCTAGCGCCTACAATGAGCAGTTCTTC	CASMGPSAYNEQFF
TRBV7-2	TRBD2	TRBJ2-1	.	TGTGCCAGCAGCTTAAGGCCAGCGGGGGACTACAATGAGCAGTTCTTC	CASSLRPAGDYNEQFF
TRBV5-6	.	TRBJ2-3	.	TGTGCCAGCAGCCTTGACAGAACTAGCACAGATACGCAGTATTTT	CASSLDRTSTDTQYF
TRBV27	.	TRBJ1-5	few	TGTGCCAGCAGTTTAACGGGTCAGCCCCAGCATTTT	CASSLTGQPQHF
TRBV9	.	TRBJ2-6	.	TGTGCCAGCAGCGTAGGCAGGGTCGGGGCCAACGTCCTGACTTTC	CASSVGRVGANVLTF
TRBV28	.	TRBJ2-7	.	TGTGCCAGCAGTTCCGGGACAAACGGCGAGCAGTACTTC	CASSSGTNGEQYF
TRBV5-6	.	TRBJ2-3	.	TGTGCCAGCAGCCTCGGACAAAACACAGATACGCAGTATTTT	CASSLGQNTDTQYF
TRBV18	.	TRBJ1-1	.	TGTGCCAGCGGCAGACTCAGAAACACTGAAGCTTTCTTT	CASGRLRNTEAFF